These 27 T cell receptor beta chains were sequenced from one sample in a study of patients and donors after allogeneic stem cell transplantation. TCRdb fed the RT-PCR reads into MiXCR, producing one record per CDR3 protein. The sample yields 800,000 to 1,000,000 distinct CDR3 sequences, roughly 18% seen once. Specimen: blood, either unsorted or a sorted T cell fraction (not recorded which). The receptor source for this set is a human donor who was either an allogeneic HSCT recipient or a stem cell or donor lymphocyte infusion donor (not recorded which). It is not recorded whose cells these are; they may come from a transplant donor.

This clonotype was observed at least ten times. The chain combines TRBV12-3 or TRBV12-4 with TRBJ2-4; possible D gene TRBD2, 6 bases. The V and J ends lost 3 bases and 0 bases respectively, with 12 bases between them. The CDR3 is 16 residues long. The CDR3 sequence: CASSLMEGLAKNIQYF. The CDR3 nucleotides read TGTGCCAGCAGTTTGATGGAGGGCTTAGCCAAAAACATTCAGTACTTC.

This clonotype was counted at least ten times. The rearrangement joins TRBV12-3 or TRBV12-4 to TRBJ2-1; the match to TRBD2 covers 11 bases. Germline trimming cut 5 bases from V and 5 bases from J; bases unmatched to any gene: 2. The CDR3 is 14 amino acids. The CDR3 protein is CASSLTSGNNEQFF. The CDR3 region has the DNA TGTGCCAGCAGTCTGACTAGCGGGAACAATGAGCAGTTCTTC.

The V and J genes are TRBV15 and TRBJ1-5; D is unclear. The CDR3 runs to 15 residues. Germline assignment: CDR1 LNHNV and CDR2 YYDKDF (reference sequence). Trimming stripped 0 bases from V and 4 bases from J, with 10 bases between. Written as DNA, the CDR3 is TGTGCCACCAGCAGAGATCTTCGGACTAATCAGCCCCAGCATTTT. As protein: CATSRDLRTNQPQHF.

In its sample, this clonotype was seen a few times. This sequence joins TRBV20-1 and TRBJ1-4, with TRBD1 as a possible D gene (6 bases). The CDR3 extends over 13 amino acids. Germline V gives CDR1 DFQATT, CDR2 SNEGSKA (reference sequence). For the CDR3, the DNA is TGCGCTCTCGTTGGACAGCTCGATGAAAAACTGTTTTTT. It yields the protein CALVGQLDEKLFF.

This chain joins TRBV20-1 and TRBJ2-3; the match to TRBD1 covers 7 bases. J gave up 5 bases and V 5 bases, and 7 bases lay outside the gene matches. Germline V gene lookup returns CDR1 DFQATT and CDR2 SNEGSKA (reference sequence). The CDR3 length is 13 residues. The CDR3 coding sequence is TGCAGTGCTGTACCGGGACAGAGAGATACGCAGTATTTT. Amino acid sequence: CSAVPGQRDTQYF.

This clonotype was detected ten times or more. This rearrangement joins TRBV20-1 to TRBJ1-1; perhaps TRBD1 as D (5 bases). V was clipped by 1 base and J by 0 bases, with 9 bases between them. CDR1 and CDR2 (germline): DFQATT, SNEGSKA (reference sequence). CDR3 length equals 14 residues. CDR3: CSARVRGLNTEAFF. CDR3 DNA sequence: TGCAGTGCTAGAGTTCGGGGGTTGAACACTGAAGCTTTCTTT.

This clonotype was found a few times. V gene TRBV12-3 or TRBV12-4 combines with J gene TRBJ2-3; D gene unclear. The CDR3 runs to 15 residues. The V end was cut by 3 bases, the J end by 2 bases, with 12 bases between. In DNA form, the CDR3 reads TGTGCCAGCAGTTTTGGAAGCATAGTCACAGATACGCAGTATTTT. Its translation: CASSFGSIVTDTQYF.

This clonotype was seen many times. The rearrangement uses TRBV5-1 and TRBJ1-1, with 8 bases aligning to TRBD1. CDR1 and CDR2 (germline): SGHRS, YFSETQ. The CDR3 sequence is 15 residues long. V lost 0 bases to trimming and J lost 0 bases; unmatched junction nucleotides: 1. CDR3 sequence reads: CASSLDRGVNTEAFF. DNA of the CDR3: TGCGCCAGCAGCTTGGACAGGGGGGTGAACACTGAAGCTTTCTTT.

This clonotype was seen only a few times. Written as DNA, the CDR3 is TGCGCCAGCAGCCTTCCGACTAGCAGGGAGACCCAGTACTTC. This encodes CASSLPTSRETQYF. The chain has TRBV5-1 and TRBJ2-5; 7 bases fit TRBD2. V dropped 4 bases and J dropped 5; count of bases not matched to a gene: 8. Germline values: CDR1 SGHRS, CDR2 YFSETQ. This CDR3 is built from 14 residues.

The chain recombines TRBV6-5 with TRBJ1-5, with 7 bases matching TRBD1. V shed 1 base and J 7 bases; nucleotides not matched to a gene: 4. Germline lookup yields CDR1 MNHEY and CDR2 SVGAGI. The CDR3 totals 14 residues. CDR3 sequence (DNA): TGTGCCAGCAGTTACTGGCAGGGGGGCCAGCCCCAGCATTTT. It encodes CASSYWQGGQPQHF.

This clonotype has more than one count but fewer than ten. The chain recombines TRBV18 with TRBJ1-1; D uncertain. Deletions cut 8 bases from V and 11 bases from J, with 24 bases between. Per germline, CDR1 KGHSH and CDR2 LQKENI. The CDR3 runs 14 residues. The CDR3, as DNA: TGTGCCAGCGCAGACCAGCAGGACCGGGTCGGCGCTTTCTTT. Amino acids: CASADQQDRVGAFF.

This clonotype was detected only a few times. This sequence joins TRBV27 and TRBJ2-7; 9 nucleotides match TRBD1. This CDR3 is 15 amino acids long. The germline gives CDR1 MNHEY, CDR2 SMNVEV (reference sequence). Trimming at V came to 0 bases and at J to 6 bases, leaving 6 bases not matched to a gene. The CDR3 nucleotides read TGTGCCAGCAGTTTATCGGGGGACAGGGCCCTCGAGCAGTACTTC. Protein: CASSLSGDRALEQYF.

V and J are TRBV27 and TRBJ2-7; 10 bases line up with TRBD1. The CDR3 runs 16 residues. V was pared by 3 bases and J by 5 bases, with 10 bases of the junction left unmatched. Germline CDR1 and CDR2: MNHEY and SMNVEV (reference sequence). The CDR3 nucleotides are TGTGCCAGCAGTTTTGCCGTGACAGGGGGCCGCGACGAGCAGTACTTC. It translates to CASSFAVTGGRDEQYF.

This clonotype came up a few times. This rearrangement joins TRBV24-1 to TRBJ2-1; D tentatively reads TRBD1 or TRBD2 (5 bases each). V was cut by 11 bases and J by 4 bases, with 17 bases left in between. Looked up from germline, CDR1 is KGHDR and CDR2 is SFDVKD. The CDR3 loop spans 14 amino acids. CDR3 residues: CAIGTIGGYNEQFF. CDR3 nucleotide sequence: TGTGCCATCGGGACGATTGGCGGGTACAATGAGCAGTTCTTC.

This clonotype was counted a few times. The chain recombines TRBV6-5 with TRBJ2-1; D remains ambiguous. CDR3 length: 16 amino acids. Germline values: CDR1 MNHEY, CDR2 SVGAGI. V was clipped by 4 bases and J by 5 bases, with 18 bases between them. CDR3 nucleotide sequence: TGTGCCAGCAGTTTCAGCTCGTGGGCTAGAGACAATGAGCAGTTCTTC. Amino acid sequence: CASSFSSWARDNEQFF.

The chain carries TRBV24-1 and TRBJ1-2; 7 bases align to TRBD1. Trimming took 3 bases from V and 0 from J; bases not matched to a gene: 9. Germline values: CDR1 KGHDR, CDR2 SFDVKD. The length of the CDR3 is 17 residues. CDR3 nucleotide sequence: TGTGCCACCAGTGATCCTCGGACAGGAAACTCTAACTATGGCTACACCTTC. As protein: CATSDPRTGNSNYGYTF.

The table lists this clonotype with a few counts. The chain recombines TRBV12-3 or TRBV12-4 with TRBJ1-1, with D maybe TRBD1 (5 bases). Deletions cut 9 bases from V and 2 bases from J, with 13 bases between. The CDR3 runs 13 residues. Here the CDR3 DNA reads TGTGCCAGTTGGGGGGGAGCTAACACTGAAGCTTTCTTT. As protein: CASWGGANTEAFF.

This clonotype was observed once. The genes are TRBV4-2 and TRBJ2-7; D gene unclear. The CDR3 totals 14 residues. V shed 0 bases and J shed 3 bases, with 9 bases lying between them. Germline V gene data show CDR1 as LGHNA and CDR2 as YNFKEQ. As DNA, the CDR3 is TGTGCCAGCAGCCAAGATCTTCCAGACTACGAGCAGTACTTC. The encoded protein is CASSQDLPDYEQYF.

This clonotype was seen a handful of times. The V call is TRBV28, the J call TRBJ1-1; no definite D call. Germline CDR1 MDHEN, CDR2 SYDVKM. Trimming took 4 bases from V and 4 from J, leaving 16 bases between them. This CDR3 has 15 residues. The CDR3 DNA reads as TGTGCCAGCAGTTCCCGGACTGTGGAGGGCACTGAAGCTTTCTTT. This sequence encodes CASSSRTVEGTEAFF.

This chain joins TRBV19 and TRBJ2-5, with D maybe TRBD1 (5 bases). There are 14 residues in the CDR3. The germline V gene has CDR1 LNHDA and CDR2 SQIVND (reference sequence). V shed 3 bases and J shed 1 base, with 9 bases lying between them. CDR3 amino acids: CASSIRTTQETQYF. The CDR3 DNA reads as TGTGCCAGTAGTATTAGGACAACCCAAGAGACCCAGTACTTC. Drawing the rest from reference TRBV19 and TRBJ2-5, the complete variable domain is DGGITQSPKYLFRKEGQNVTLSCEQNLNHDAMYWYRQDPGQGLRLIYYSQIVNDFQKGDIAEGYSVSREKKESFPLTVTSAQKNPTAFYLCASSIRTTQETQYFGPGTRLLVL.

This clonotype showed up just a few times. The chain has TRBV19 and TRBJ1-3; D might be TRBD1 (5 bases). V dropped 2 bases and J dropped 2 bases, with 7 bases sitting between them. The germline gives CDR1 LNHDA, CDR2 SQIVND (reference sequence). The CDR3 is 14 amino acids. The CDR3 region has the DNA TGTGCCAGTAGTATACAGGGACCTGGAAACACCATATATTTT. It specifies CASSIQGPGNTIYF.

This clonotype appeared a few times. The chain employs TRBV5-6 and TRBJ2-3; D is undetermined. Germline V lookup: CDR1 SGHDT, CDR2 YYEEEE. Trimming took off 4 bases at V and 3 bases at J, with 15 bases between the two ends. CDR3 length: 15 residues. CDR3 DNA: TGTGCCAGCAGCGCCCGGGCCCTCGGTACAGATACGCAGTATTTT. Protein: CASSARALGTDTQYF.

This clonotype has a handful of counts. This chain uses TRBV12-3 or TRBV12-4 with TRBJ2-1; D uncertain. There are 13 residues in the CDR3. V dropped 3 bases and J dropped 5 bases, with 8 bases sitting between them. This CDR3 reads CASSFPRNNEQFF. The CDR3 coding sequence is TGTGCCAGCAGTTTCCCTAGAAACAATGAGCAGTTCTTC.

In this sample, this clonotype turned up a few times. This sequence joins TRBV20-1 and TRBJ1-6, with 9 positions matching TRBD1. This CDR3 contains 14 residues. The V and J ends lost 5 bases and 13 bases, in that order; junction bases with no gene match: 12. Germline values: CDR1 DFQATT, CDR2 SNEGSKA (reference sequence). The DNA of the CDR3 is TGCAGTGCTCGACCTAGGGACAGGGTATCTCCCCTCCACTTT. Translation gives CSARPRDRVSPLHF.

The V gene is TRBV7-2, the J gene TRBJ2-1, with unresolved D. The CDR3 spans 13 residues. Germline V gives CDR1 SGHTA, CDR2 FQGNSA. V lost 7 bases to trimming and J lost 4 bases, with 11 bases between them. CDR3 residues: CASMAGRYNEQFF. CDR3 sequence (DNA): TGTGCCAGCATGGCCGGCCGGTACAATGAGCAGTTCTTC.

This clonotype was seen repeatedly, ten times or more. This rearrangement joins TRBV24-1 to TRBJ2-7; D may be TRBD1 or TRBD2 (5 bases each). Trimming left V 3 bases short and J 5 bases short, with 13 bases between. The CDR3 loop spans 14 amino acids. CDR1 and CDR2 from the germline V gene are KGHDR and SFDVKD. The CDR3 nucleotides are TGTGCCACCAGTGATCGCGGGTACAGGCACGAGCAGTACTTC. It codes for CATSDRGYRHEQYF.

The rearrangement joins TRBV20-1 to TRBJ2-5, with D possibly being TRBD2 (5 bases). Germline V gives CDR1 DFQATT, CDR2 SNEGSKA (reference sequence). Trimming shortened V by 3 bases and J by 5 bases, and 10 bases separated the two germline ends. CDR3 length: 12 amino acids. CDR3 in amino acids: CSASPSRETQYF. CDR3 sequence (DNA): TGCAGTGCTAGCCCTAGCAGGGAGACCCAGTACTTC.